This TCR beta chain appears in the sequencing data of a study of monozygotic twins with inflammatory bowel disease. Points from the study as a whole: No difference in repertoire similarity was seen between concordant and discordant twins, possibly because power was limited. A reduction in TCRbeta diversity (inverse Simpson) was seen in IBD patients relative to healthy co-twins. Healthy twins shared more clonotypes with others than IBD patients, most markedly active ones.

Template switching appended UMIs that held a 6-nucleotide sample barcode. TCRdb reprocessed the 5' RACE reads, with one entry per CDR3 protein and no DNA. Its table lists 300,000 to 400,000 distinct CDR3 sequences. Comments on this clonotype: The antigen is unknown.

The CDR3 has 16 amino acids. Sequenced input: blood. This chain uses TRBV12-3 or TRBV12-4 with TRBJ1-2; checking the TCRdb D call of TRBD1 is not possible without DNA. This receptor was obtained from a human donor with ulcerative colitis or Crohn's disease, or a healthy co-twin of an affected twin (not recorded which). This CDR3 is CASSSTGDPPNYGYTF.